Listed below are T cell receptor beta chains from one sample, sequenced in a study of CD8 T cells in ankylosing spondylitis. TCRdb recomputed calls from the 5' RACE reads with MiXCR, one row per CDR3 protein. Here the sample spans fewer than 500,000 distinct CDR3 sequences, approximately 20% being singletons. The sample was blood, either unsorted or a sorted T cell fraction (not recorded which). The receptor set was obtained from a male donor with ankylosing spondylitis. The CDR3 runs from the conserved cysteine through the conserved F or W. A D gene is named only where the DNA matches it firmly. Size is omitted from some rows. Given values are once, few, many or a class for expanded clones.

d_gene	v_gene	abundance	len	j_gene	CDR3nt	CDR3aa
NA	TRBV7-6	many	12	TRBJ1-3	TGTGCCAGCAGCTTAGAGGGAAACACCATATATTTT	CASSLEGNTIYF
NA	TRBV10-3	few	14	TRBJ1-1	TGTGCCATCAGTACTATTGGGGGGCCCACTGAAGCTTTCTTT	CAISTIGGPTEAFF
NA	TRBV29-1	few	13	TRBJ2-3	TGCAGCGTTGACGGGGGCGACACAGATACGCAGTATTTT	CSVDGGDTDTQYF
NA	TRBV12-3/TRBV12-4	few	14	TRBJ1-6	TGTGCCAGCAGTTTTGGGATCACTAATTCACCCCTCCACTTT	CASSFGITNSPLHF
NA	TRBV12-3/TRBV12-4	few	15	TRBJ1-1	TGTGCCAGCAGTGGTATAGGGGACATGAACACTGAAGCTTTCTTT	CASSGIGDMNTEAFF
NA	TRBV28	NA	13	TRBJ2-4	TGTGCCAGCAGTTTGGCCACACGCGGGATTCAGTACTTC	CASSLATRGIQYF
NA	TRBV12-3/TRBV12-4	NA	15	TRBJ2-1	TGTGCCAGCAGTCTTCGACTAGTCGGATACAATGAGCAGTTCTTC	CASSLRLVGYNEQFF
NA	TRBV7-2	NA	15	TRBJ2-1	TGTGCCAGCAGCCGACTTCTCGGATCCTACAATGAGCAGTTCTTC	CASSRLLGSYNEQFF
NA	TRBV5-1	few	14	TRBJ2-1	TGCGCCAGCAGCGCACAAATAACCCGCAATGAGCAGTTCTTC	CASSAQITRNEQFF
NA	TRBV10-3	few	12	TRBJ2-1	TGTGCCATCAGTGAGTTCCGGAATGAGCAGTTCTTC	CAISEFRNEQFF
NA	TRBV7-3	few	14	TRBJ2-1	TGTGCCAGCAGCTTAAATGGGGTTGGGAATGAGCAGTTCTTC	CASSLNGVGNEQFF
NA	TRBV9	NA	16	TRBJ2-2	TGTGCCAGCAGCGTACGTCTTAAGGGGGACACCGGGGAGCTGTTTTTT	CASSVRLKGDTGELFF
NA	TRBV5-1	few	15	TRBJ1-1	TGCGCCAGCAGCACAATACTAGCCGCGGGGACTGAAGCTTTCTTT	CASSTILAAGTEAFF
NA	TRBV20-1	NA	13	TRBJ1-5	TGCAGTGCTAGCTACGGGGCCGATCAGCCCCAGCATTTT	CSASYGADQPQHF
NA	TRBV15	few	15	TRBJ2-1	TGTGCCACCAGCCCCAGAAGCCCCGAGGGCAAGGAGCAGTTCTTC	CATSPRSPEGKEQFF
TRBD2	TRBV5-1	NA	14	TRBJ2-7	TGCGCCAGCAGCGATGAGCGGGACTCCTACGAGCAGTACTTC	CASSDERDSYEQYF